This T cell receptor beta chain stems from a study of beta chain features in type 1 diabetes. Study as a whole: The examined sorted cells totaled approximately 100 million across samples. Study outcomes and limitations: VDJ junctions from type 1 diabetes patients carried fewer insertions and larger deletions. Naive, central memory and regulatory TCRB repertoires appeared more similar among patients than healthy donors.

On this clone itself: Antigen: not known.

Germline CDR1 is SEHNR and CDR2 is FQNEAQ (reference sequence). The CDR3 spans 14 residues. The germline V and J ends were trimmed by 0 bases and 1 base, with 4 bases remaining between them. Expressed TCRB transcripts were sequenced, since all the RNA that had been isolated was reverse transcribed. Some clones are missing from TCRdb's copy, which holds only in-frame ones; the method was immunoSEQ multiplex PCR. The sample has around 180,000 clones; approximately 13% are singletons. Averaging about 120 mL, one heparinised blood draw was given by each donor. The clonotype was recovered from a woman between 18 and 29 years old in good health. Material: central memory CD4+ T cells from blood. The chain links TRBV7-9 to TRBJ1-5; D unclear. CDR3 sequence: CASSLAASNQPQHF. DNA for the CDR3: TGTGCCAGCAGCTTAGCTGCGAGCAATCAGCCCCAGCATTTT.